This entry concerns a single TCR beta chain. Which antigen it targets is not known. Qualities for individual bases were not recorded, and no much larger clone is one base off. The sample is drawn from a study of T cell repertoires in cytomegalovirus infection (dated by TCRdb to the late 2010s). About the investigation overall: Donor HLA type was relevant to the analysis, because carriage of CMV infection together with the matching HLA type was indicated by public TCR beta signatures.

Inclusive of the bounding cysteine and phenylalanine, the CDR3 is 16 residues long. This entry keeps only the CDR3 DNA: 48 bases, framed from base 1. The junction shows trimming of 0 bases on V and 0 bases on J, and the gene matches do not reach 0 bases of it. For CDR1 and CDR2, the germline V gene lists SGDLS and YYNGEE. General conclusions and limits of the study: In the ex vivo response, HLA-C-restricted CMV-specific TCR beta clonotypes were dominant, and in two of eight donors the single most frequent clonotype came from this HLA-C-restricted group. Cumulative frequency of public TCR beta family members discriminated carriers of CMV infection plus the relevant HLA type in this cohort and an independent roughly 330-donor cohort.

The sequencer was an Illumina HiSeq 1500. In-frame beta chains were kept once TCRdb had trimmed the public reads at Q25 with fastp and called clones with MiXCR. Records with the same CDR3 protein are collapsed into one entry carrying the most frequent genes and DNA. In this sample the table shows some 220,000 distinct CDR3 sequences, roughly 6.5% of which occur a single time. Around 6.5% of the sample belongs to the ten largest clones. Sequences were obtained from PBMCs. This receptor chain uses TRBV9 and TRBJ2-6, and 7 junctional nucleotides match TRBD1. The receptor comes from a human donor in good health (CMV status not recorded). Some clones in this sample may be carry-over from other donors' samples. The nucleotide sequence reads TGTGCCAGCAGCGTAGAGGGGGCCTCTGGGGCCAACGTCCTGACTTTC. Translation gives CASSVEGASGANVLTF.